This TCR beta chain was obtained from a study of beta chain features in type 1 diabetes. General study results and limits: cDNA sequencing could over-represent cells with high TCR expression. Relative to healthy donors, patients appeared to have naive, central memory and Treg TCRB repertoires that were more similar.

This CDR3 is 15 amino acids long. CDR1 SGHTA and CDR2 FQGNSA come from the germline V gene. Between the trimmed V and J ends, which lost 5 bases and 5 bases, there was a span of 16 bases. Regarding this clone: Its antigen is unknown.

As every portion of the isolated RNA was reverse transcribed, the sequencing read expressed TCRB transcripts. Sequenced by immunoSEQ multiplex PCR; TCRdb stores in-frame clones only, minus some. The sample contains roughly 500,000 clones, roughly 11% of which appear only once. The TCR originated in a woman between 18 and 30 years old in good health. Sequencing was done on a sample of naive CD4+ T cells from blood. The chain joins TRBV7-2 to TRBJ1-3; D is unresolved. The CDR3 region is CASSVEVWSRNTIYF. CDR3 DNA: TGTGCCAGCAGCGTTGAAGTGTGGTCTAGAAACACCATATATTTT.